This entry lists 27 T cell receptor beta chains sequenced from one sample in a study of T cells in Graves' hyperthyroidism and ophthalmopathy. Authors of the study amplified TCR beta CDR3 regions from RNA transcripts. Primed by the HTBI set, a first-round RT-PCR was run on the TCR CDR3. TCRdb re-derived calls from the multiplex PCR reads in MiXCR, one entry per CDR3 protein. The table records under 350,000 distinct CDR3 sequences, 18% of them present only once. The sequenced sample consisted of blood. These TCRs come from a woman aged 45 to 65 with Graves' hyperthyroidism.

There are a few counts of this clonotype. This chain's CDR3 is CASSLQAGGTQYF. The CDR3 DNA follows: TGTGCCAGCAGCCTGCAGGCGGGGGGGACGCAGTATTTT. The rearrangement uses TRBV6-1 and TRBJ2-3; 9 bases align to TRBD2. Per germline, CDR1 MNHNS and CDR2 SASEGT. The CDR3 is made up of 13 amino acids. V shed 6 bases and J 9 bases; nucleotides not matched to a gene: 7.

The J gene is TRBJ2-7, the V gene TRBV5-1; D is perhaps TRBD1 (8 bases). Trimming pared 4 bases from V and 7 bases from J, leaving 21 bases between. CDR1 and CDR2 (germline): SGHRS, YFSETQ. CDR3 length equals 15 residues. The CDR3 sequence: CASSPGQGRAGEQYV. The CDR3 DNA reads TGCGCCAGCAGCCCCGGACAGGGAAGAGCGGGAGAGCAGTACGTC.

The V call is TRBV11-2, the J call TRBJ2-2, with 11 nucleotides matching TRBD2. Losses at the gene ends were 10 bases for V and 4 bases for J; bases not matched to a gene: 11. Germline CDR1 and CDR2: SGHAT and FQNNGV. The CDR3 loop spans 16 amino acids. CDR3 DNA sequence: TGTGCCATTCCCAGTCAGACTAGCGGGATCACCGGGGAGCTGTTTTTT. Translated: CAIPSQTSGITGELFF. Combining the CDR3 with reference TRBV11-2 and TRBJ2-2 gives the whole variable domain EAGVAQSPRYKIIEKRQSVAFWCNPISGHATLYWYQQILGQGPKLLIQFQNNGVVDDSQLPKDRFSAERLKGVDSTLKIQPAKLEDSAVYLCAIPSQTSGITGELFFGEGSRLTVL.

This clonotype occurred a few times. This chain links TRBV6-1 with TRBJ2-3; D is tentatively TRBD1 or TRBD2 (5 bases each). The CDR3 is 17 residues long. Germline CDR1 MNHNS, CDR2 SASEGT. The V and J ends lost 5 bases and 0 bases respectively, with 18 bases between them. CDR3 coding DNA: TGTGCCAGCAGTCCCGCCGCTCCGGGGCCTAGCACAGATACGCAGTATTTT. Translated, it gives CASSPAAPGPSTDTQYF.

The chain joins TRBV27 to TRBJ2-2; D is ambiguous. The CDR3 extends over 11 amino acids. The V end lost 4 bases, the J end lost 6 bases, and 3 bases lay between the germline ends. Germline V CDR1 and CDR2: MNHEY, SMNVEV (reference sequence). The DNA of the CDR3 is TGTGCCAGCAGTTCGGCCGGGGAGCTGTTTTTT. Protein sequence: CASSSAGELFF.

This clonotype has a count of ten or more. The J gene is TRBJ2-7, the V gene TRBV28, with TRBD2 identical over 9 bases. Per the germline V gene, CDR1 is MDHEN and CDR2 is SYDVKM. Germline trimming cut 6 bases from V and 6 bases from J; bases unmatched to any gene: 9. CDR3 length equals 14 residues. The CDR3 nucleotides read TGTGCCAGCAGGAAACCGGGACTAGCAGCCGAGCAGTACTTC. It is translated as CASRKPGLAAEQYF.

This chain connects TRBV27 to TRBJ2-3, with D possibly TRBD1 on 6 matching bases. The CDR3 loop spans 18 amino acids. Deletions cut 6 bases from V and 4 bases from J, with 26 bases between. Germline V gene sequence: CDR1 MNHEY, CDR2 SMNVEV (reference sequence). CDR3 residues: CASSQDPLVWGRPDTQYF. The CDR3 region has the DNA TGTGCCAGCAGCCAAGATCCTTTAGTGTGGGGGCGGCCAGATACGCAGTATTTT.

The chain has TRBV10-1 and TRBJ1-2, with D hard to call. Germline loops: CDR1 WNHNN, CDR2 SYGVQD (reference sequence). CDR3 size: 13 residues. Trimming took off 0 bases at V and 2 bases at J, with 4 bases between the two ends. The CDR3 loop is CASSESVNYGYTF. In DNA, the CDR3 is TGCGCCAGCAGTGAGTCGGTCAACTATGGCTACACCTTC.

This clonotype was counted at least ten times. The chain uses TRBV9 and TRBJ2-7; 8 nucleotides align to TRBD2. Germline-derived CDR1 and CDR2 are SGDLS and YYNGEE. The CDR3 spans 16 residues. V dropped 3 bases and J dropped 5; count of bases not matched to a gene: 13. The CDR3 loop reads CASSALSGTSSHEQYV. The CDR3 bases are TGTGCCAGCAGCGCTCTCTCCGGGACTAGTTCCCACGAGCAGTACGTC.

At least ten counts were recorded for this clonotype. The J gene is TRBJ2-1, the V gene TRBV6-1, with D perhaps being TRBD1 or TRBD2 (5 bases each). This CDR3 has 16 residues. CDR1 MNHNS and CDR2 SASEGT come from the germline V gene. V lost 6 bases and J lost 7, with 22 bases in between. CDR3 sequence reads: CASSDSQLGPGNEQFF. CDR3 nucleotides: TGTGCCAGCAGCGATTCCCAACTGGGACCAGGGAATGAGCAGTTCTTC.

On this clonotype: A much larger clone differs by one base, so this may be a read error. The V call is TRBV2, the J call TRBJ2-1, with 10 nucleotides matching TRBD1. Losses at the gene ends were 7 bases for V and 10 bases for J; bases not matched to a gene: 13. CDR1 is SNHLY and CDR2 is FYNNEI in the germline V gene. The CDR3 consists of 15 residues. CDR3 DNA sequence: TGTGCCAGCAAGAAGGACAGGGGGTCGGAGAAGGAGCAGTTCTTC. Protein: CASKKDRGSEKEQFF.

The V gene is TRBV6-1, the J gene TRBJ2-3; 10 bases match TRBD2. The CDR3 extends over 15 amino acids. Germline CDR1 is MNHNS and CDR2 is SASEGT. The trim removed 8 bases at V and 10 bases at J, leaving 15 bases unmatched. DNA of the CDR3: TGTGCCAGCCTCCCCCTAGCGGGGGCCCCCGGGGCGCAGTATTTT. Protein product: CASLPLAGAPGAQYF.

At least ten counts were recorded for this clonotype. CDR3 residues: CASSQAGEEDTQYF. The CDR3 coding sequence is TGTGCCAGCAGCCAGGCAGGGGAAGAAGATACGCAGTATTTT. The chain employs TRBV28 and TRBJ2-3; maybe TRBD1 (6 bases). The V gene lost 6 bases and the J gene lost 5 bases, with 15 bases spanning the gap. The CDR3 runs to 14 residues. Germline V CDR1 and CDR2: MDHEN, SYDVKM.

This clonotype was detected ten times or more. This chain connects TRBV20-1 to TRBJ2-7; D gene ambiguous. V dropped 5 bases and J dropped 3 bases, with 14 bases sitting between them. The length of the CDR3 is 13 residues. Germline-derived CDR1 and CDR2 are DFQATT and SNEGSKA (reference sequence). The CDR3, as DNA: TGCAGTGCTTACGACCAGGTCGACTACGAGCAGTACTTC. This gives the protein CSAYDQVDYEQYF.

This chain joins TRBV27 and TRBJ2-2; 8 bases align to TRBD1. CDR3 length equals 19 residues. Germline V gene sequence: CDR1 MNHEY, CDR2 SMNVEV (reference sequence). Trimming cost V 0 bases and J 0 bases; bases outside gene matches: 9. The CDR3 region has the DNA TGTGCCAGCAGTTTATCGCCCCTCAGGGGGCTGGCGAACACCGGGGAGCTGTTTTTT. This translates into CASSLSPLRGLANTGELFF.

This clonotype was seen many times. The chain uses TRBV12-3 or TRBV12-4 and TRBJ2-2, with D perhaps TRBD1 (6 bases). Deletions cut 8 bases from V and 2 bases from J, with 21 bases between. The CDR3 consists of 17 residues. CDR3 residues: CASVRVFRDINTGELFF. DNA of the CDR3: TGTGCCAGCGTGCGTGTTTTCCGGGACATTAACACCGGGGAGCTGTTTTTT.

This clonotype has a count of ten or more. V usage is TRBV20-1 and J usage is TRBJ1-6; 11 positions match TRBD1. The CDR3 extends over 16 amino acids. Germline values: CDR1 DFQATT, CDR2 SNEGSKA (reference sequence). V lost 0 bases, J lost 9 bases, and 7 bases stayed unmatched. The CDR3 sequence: CSARDQGTGGSSPLHF. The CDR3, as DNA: TGCAGTGCTAGAGATCAGGGGACAGGGGGTTCTTCACCCCTCCACTTT.

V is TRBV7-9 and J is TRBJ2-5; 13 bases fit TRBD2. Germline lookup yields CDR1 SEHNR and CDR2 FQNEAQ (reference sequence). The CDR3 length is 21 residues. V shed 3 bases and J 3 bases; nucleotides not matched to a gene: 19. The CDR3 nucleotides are TGTGCCAGCAGCTTGTCCGGGACATCGACCGGGACTAGCGGGGAGAAAGAGACCCAGTACTTC. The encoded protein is CASSLSGTSTGTSGEKETQYF.

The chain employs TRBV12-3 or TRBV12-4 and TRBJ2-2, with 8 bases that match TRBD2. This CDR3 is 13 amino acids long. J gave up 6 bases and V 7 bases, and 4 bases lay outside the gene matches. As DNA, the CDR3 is TGTGCCAGCACCCTCGGGGGGGCCGGGGAGCTGTTTTTT. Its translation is CASTLGGAGELFF.

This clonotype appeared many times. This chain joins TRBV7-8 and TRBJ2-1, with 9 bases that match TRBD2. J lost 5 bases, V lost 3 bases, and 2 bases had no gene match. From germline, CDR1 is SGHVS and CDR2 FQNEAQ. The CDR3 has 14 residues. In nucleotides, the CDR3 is TGTGCCAGCAGCTTTCTAGCGGGGAACAATGAGCAGTTCTTC. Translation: CASSFLAGNNEQFF.

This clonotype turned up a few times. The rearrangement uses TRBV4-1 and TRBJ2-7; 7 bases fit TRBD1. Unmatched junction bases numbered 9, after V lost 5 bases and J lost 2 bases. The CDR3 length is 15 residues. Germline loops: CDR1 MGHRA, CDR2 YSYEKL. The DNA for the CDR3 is TGCGCCAGCAGCGGTAACAGGGGAATGACCTACGAGCAGTACTTC. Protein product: CASSGNRGMTYEQYF.

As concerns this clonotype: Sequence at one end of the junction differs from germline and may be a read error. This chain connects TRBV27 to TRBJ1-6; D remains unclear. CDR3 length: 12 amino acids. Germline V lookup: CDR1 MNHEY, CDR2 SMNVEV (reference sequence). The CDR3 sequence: CANSFIESPLHF. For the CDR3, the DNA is TGTGCCAACAGTTTTATCGAGTCACCCCTCCACTTT.

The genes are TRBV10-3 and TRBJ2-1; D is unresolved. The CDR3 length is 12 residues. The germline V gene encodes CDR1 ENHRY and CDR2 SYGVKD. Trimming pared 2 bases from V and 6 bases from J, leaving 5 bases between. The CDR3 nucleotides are TGTGCCATCAGTGAGGCCGGCAATGAGCAGTTCTTC. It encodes CAISEAGNEQFF.

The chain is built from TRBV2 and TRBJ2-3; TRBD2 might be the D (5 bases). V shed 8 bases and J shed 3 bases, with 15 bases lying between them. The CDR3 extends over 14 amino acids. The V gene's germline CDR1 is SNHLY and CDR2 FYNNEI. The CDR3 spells CASGLGIGTDTQYF. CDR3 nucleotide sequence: TGTGCCAGCGGCCTCGGGATAGGGACAGATACGCAGTATTTT.

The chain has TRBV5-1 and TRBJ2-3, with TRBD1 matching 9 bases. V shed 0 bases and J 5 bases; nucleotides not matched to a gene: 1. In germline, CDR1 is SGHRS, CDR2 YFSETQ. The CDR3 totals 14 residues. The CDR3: CASSLGQGVDTQYF. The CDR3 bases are TGCGCCAGCAGCTTGGGACAGGGGGTAGATACGCAGTATTTT.

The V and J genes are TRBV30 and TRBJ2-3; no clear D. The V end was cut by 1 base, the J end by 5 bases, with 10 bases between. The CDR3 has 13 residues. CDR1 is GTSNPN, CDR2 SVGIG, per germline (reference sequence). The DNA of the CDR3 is TGTGCCTGGAGTGGGCAGGTTGGAGATACGCAGTATTTT. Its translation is CAWSGQVGDTQYF.

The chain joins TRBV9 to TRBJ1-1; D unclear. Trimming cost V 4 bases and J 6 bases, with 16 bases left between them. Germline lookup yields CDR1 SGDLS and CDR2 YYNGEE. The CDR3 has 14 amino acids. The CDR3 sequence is CASSPRESQAEAFF. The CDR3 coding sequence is TGTGCCAGCAGCCCCCGGGAGTCTCAGGCTGAAGCTTTCTTT.